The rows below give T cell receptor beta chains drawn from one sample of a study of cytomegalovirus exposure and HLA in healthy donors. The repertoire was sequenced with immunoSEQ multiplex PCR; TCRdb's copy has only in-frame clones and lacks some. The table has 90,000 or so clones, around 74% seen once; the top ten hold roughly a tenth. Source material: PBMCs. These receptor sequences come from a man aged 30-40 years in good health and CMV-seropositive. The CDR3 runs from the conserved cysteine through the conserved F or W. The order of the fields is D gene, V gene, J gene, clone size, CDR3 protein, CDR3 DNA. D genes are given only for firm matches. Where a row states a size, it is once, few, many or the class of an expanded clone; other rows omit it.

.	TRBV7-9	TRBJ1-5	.	CASSAENQPQHF	TGTGCCAGCAGCGCAGAAAATCAGCCCCAGCATTTT
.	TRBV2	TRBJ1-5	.	CASRRQEPPQHF	TGTGCCAGCAGAAGACAGGAGCCTCCCCAGCATTTT
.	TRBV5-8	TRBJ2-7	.	CASSTTDTYEQYF	TGTGCCAGCAGCACGACAGATACCTACGAGCAGTACTTC
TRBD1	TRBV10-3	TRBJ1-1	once	CAIRREDPGQGEFRTEAFF	TGTGCCATCAGGCGTGAAGACCCGGGACAGGGGGAATTTCGGACTGAAGCTTTCTTT
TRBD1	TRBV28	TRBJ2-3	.	CASRPLPGTGKEDTQYF	TGTGCCAGCAGACCTCTCCCCGGGACAGGGAAAGAAGATACGCAGTATTTT
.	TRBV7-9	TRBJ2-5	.	CASSADRVQETQYF	TGTGCCAGCAGCGCGGACAGAGTTCAAGAGACCCAGTACTTC
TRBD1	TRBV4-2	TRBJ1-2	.	CASSQAGQGSGYTF	TGTGCCAGCAGCCAAGCGGGACAGGGGTCTGGCTACACCTTC
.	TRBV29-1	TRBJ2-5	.	CSVEGPAGQETQYF	TGCAGCGTTGAAGGGCCGGCAGGCCAAGAGACCCAGTACTTC
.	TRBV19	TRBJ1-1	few	CASSMGQVTEAFF	TGTGCCAGTAGTATGGGTCAGGTCACTGAAGCTTTCTTT
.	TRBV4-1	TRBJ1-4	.	CASSQRGNTPNEKLFF	TGCGCCAGCAGCCAGCGGGGGAACACGCCTAATGAAAAACTGTTTTTT
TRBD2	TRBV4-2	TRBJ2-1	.	CASSQDLAGGDNEQFF	TGTGCCAGCAGCCAGGACCTAGCGGGGGGCGACAATGAGCAGTTCTTC
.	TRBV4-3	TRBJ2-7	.	CASSQVVGESYEQYF	TGCGCCAGCAGCCAAGTGGTCGGGGAATCCTACGAGCAGTACTTC
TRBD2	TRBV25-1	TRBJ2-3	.	CASSGAGELTDTQYF	TGTGCCAGCAGTGGAGCGGGGGAACTCACAGATACGCAGTATTTT
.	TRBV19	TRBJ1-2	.	CATTPGGRANYGYTF	TGTGCCACTACCCCGGGGGGCCGGGCAAACTATGGCTACACCTTC
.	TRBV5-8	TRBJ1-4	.	CASSFGAGNAIAEKLFF	TGTGCCAGCAGCTTTGGGGCAGGAAACGCAATCGCCGAAAAACTGTTTTTT
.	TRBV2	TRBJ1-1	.	CASSPGHLNTEAFF	TGTGCCAGCAGTCCGGGACACCTGAACACTGAAGCTTTCTTT
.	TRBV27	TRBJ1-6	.	CASGHPGTVGSPLHF	TGTGCCAGCGGCCACCCTGGGACTGTAGGTTCACCCCTCCACTTT
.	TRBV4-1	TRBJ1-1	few	CASSQSGGNEAFF	TGCGCCAGCAGCCAATCCGGGGGGAATGAAGCTTTCTTT
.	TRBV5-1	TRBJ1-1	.	CASSLGAFNTEAFF	TGCGCCAGCAGCTTGGGTGCGTTCAACACTGAAGCTTTCTTT
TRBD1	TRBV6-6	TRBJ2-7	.	CASSYSHTGGREQYF	TGTGCCAGCAGTTACTCTCATACAGGGGGAAGGGAGCAGTACTTC
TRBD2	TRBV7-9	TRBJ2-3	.	CASRLAGGPDTQYF	TGTGCCAGCAGACTAGCGGGGGGGCCAGATACGCAGTATTTT
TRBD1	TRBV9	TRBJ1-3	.	CASSAQGDSGNTIYF	TGTGCCAGCAGCGCTCAGGGGGACTCTGGAAACACCATATATTTT
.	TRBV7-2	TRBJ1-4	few	CASSPARGRVEKLFF	TGTGCCAGCAGCCCCGCCAGGGGACGGGTCGAAAAACTGTTTTTT
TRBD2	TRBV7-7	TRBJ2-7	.	CASAEGLGYEQYF	TGTGCCAGCGCCGAGGGACTAGGCTACGAGCAGTACTTC
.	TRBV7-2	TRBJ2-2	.	CASSVNRLGELFF	TGTGCCAGCAGCGTGAATCGGTTGGGGGAGCTGTTTTTT
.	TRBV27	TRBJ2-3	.	CASSSNTDTQYF	TGTGCCAGCAGTTCTAACACAGATACGCAGTATTTT
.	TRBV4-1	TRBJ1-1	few	CASSPGLRNTEAFF	TGCGCCAGCAGCCCGGGACTTAGGAACACTGAAGCTTTCTTT
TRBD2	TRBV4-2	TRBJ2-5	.	CASSQVSGGKETQYF	TGTGCCAGCAGCCAAGTGAGCGGGGGAAAAGAGACCCAGTACTTC
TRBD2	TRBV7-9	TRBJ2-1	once	CSSSLGGGAIEQFF	TGTTCCAGCAGCTTAGGCGGGGGGGCTATTGAGCAGTTCTTC
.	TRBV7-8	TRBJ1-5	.	CASSLGRQGYQPQHF	TGTGCCAGCAGCTTAGGTCGCCAGGGATATCAGCCCCAGCATTTT
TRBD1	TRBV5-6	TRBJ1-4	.	CASSLAGQGFVKLFF	TGTGCCAGCAGCTTGGCCGGACAGGGTTTCGTAAAACTGTTTTTT
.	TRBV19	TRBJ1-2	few	CASSLDRLEHGYTF	TGTGCCAGTAGCCTGGACAGATTGGAACATGGCTACACCTTC
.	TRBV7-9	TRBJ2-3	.	CASSRRTDTDTQYF	TGTGCCAGCAGCCGTAGGACAGACACAGATACGCAGTATTTT
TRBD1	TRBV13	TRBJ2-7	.	CASSLGTGVSYEQYF	TGTGCCAGCAGCTTAGGAACAGGGGTCTCCTACGAGCAGTACTTC
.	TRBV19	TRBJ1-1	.	CASSIWQGMMAEAFF	TGTGCCAGTAGTATTTGGCAGGGAATGATGGCTGAAGCTTTCTTT
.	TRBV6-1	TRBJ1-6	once	CASSVLRTDGGSPLHF	TGTGCCAGCAGTGTTCTTCGGACAGATGGAGGTTCACCCCTCCACTTT
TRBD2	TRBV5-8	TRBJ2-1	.	CASSWGLAGGRSYNEQFF	TGTGCCAGCAGCTGGGGACTAGCGGGGGGCCGCTCCTACAATGAGCAGTTCTTC
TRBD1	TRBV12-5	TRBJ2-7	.	CASGPGTGGPYYEQYF	TGTGCTAGTGGCCCCGGGACAGGGGGCCCCTACTACGAGCAGTACTTC
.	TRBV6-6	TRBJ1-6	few	CASSYSRDSPLHF	TGTGCCAGCAGTTACTCGAGGGATTCACCCCTCCACTTT
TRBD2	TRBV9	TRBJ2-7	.	CASIKKRETYEQYF	TGTGCCAGCATTAAGAAGCGGGAGACCTACGAGCAGTACTTC
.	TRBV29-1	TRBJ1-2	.	CSVGPKNYGYTF	TGCAGCGTTGGCCCTAAGAACTATGGCTACACCTTC
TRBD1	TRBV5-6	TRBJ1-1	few	CASSFPARGHAEAFF	TGTGCCAGCAGCTTTCCGGCCAGGGGGCACGCTGAAGCTTTCTTT
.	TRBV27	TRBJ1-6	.	CASSTHPGQSNSPLHF	TGTGCCAGCAGTACCCACCCCGGACAGAGCAATTCACCCCTCCACTTT
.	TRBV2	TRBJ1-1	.	CASSLYVVVSVEDTEAFF	TGTGCCAGCAGCCTCTATGTGGTAGTAAGTGTCGAGGACACTGAAGCTTTCTTT
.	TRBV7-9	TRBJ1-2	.	CASSLWDKRYGYTF	TGTGCCAGCAGCTTGTGGGACAAGAGATATGGCTACACCTTC
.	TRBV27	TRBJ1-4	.	CASSQYEGATNEKLFF	TGTGCCAGCAGTCAGTACGAGGGGGCAACTAATGAAAAACTGTTTTTT
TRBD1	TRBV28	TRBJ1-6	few	CASTSMGQTNSPLHF	TGTGCCAGCACTAGCATGGGACAGACGAATTCACCCCTCCACTTT
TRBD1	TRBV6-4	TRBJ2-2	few	CASSSGQGHTGELFF	TGTGCCAGCAGTTCGGGACAGGGTCACACCGGGGAGCTGTTTTTT
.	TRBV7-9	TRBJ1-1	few	CASSLIVGDTTYAEAFF	TGTGCCAGCAGCTTAATAGTGGGGGACACTACCTACGCGGAAGCTTTCTTT
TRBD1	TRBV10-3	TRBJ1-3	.	CAISSPPGQKFGNTIYF	TGTGCCATCAGTTCCCCACCGGGACAGAAATTTGGAAACACCATATATTTT
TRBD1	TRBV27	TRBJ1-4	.	CASSFQGAQVVEKLFF	TGTGCCAGCAGTTTCCAGGGGGCGCAGGTAGTGGAAAAACTGTTTTTT
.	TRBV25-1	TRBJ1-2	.	CASSLEVFGGYTF	TGTGCCAGCAGTTTGGAGGTTTTTGGAGGCTACACCTTC
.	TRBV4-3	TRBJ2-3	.	CASSQDPGQSDTQYF	TGCGCCAGCAGCCAAGATCCCGGACAGTCAGATACGCAGTATTTT
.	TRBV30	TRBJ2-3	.	CAWTTTRSTDTQYF	TGTGCCTGGACAACTACCCGGTCCACAGATACGCAGTATTTT
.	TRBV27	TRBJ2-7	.	CASKPGTSYEQYF	TGTGCCAGCAAACCGGGTACAAGCTACGAGCAGTACTTC
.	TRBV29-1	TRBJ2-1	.	CSVRSYNEQFF	TGCAGCGTTCGTAGCTACAATGAGCAGTTCTTC
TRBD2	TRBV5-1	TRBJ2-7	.	CASRTSGGYSYEQYF	TGCGCCAGCAGGACTAGCGGGGGGTACTCCTACGAGCAGTACTTC